The 19 T cell receptor beta chains listed next were all sequenced from one sample in a study of T-cell reconstitution after alpha-beta-depleted transplantation in children. A library of TCRbeta sequences, prepared with unique molecular identifiers, was generated. TCRdb passed the PCR reads through MiXCR, listing each CDR3 protein once. The table includes around 600,000 distinct CDR3 sequences, approximately 22% detected once. Material: PBMCs, mostly from graft donor cells, obtained 360 days after TCRalphabeta/CD19-depleted stem cell transplant. The receptors stem from a boy under two years old who had a stem cell transplant for acute myeloid leukemia, so the T cells may come from the graft donor.

This clonotype was recorded at least ten times. This CDR3 is CASSPLPGLAGEGNEQFF. The CDR3 DNA is TGTGCCAGCAGCCCCCTTCCGGGACTAGCGGGGGAGGGGAATGAGCAGTTCTTC. The chain carries TRBV11-2 and TRBJ2-1; 14 positions match TRBD2. The CDR3 extends over 18 amino acids. Unmatched junction bases numbered 13, after V lost 5 bases and J lost 7 bases. In germline, CDR1 is SGHAT, CDR2 FQNNGV.

This clonotype was found a few times. CDR3 region: CASSFPGTDFLYGYTF. The CDR3 nucleotides read TGTGCCAGCAGTTTCCCCGGGACAGATTTCCTTTATGGCTACACCTTC. The V gene is TRBV27, the J gene TRBJ1-2, with TRBD1 matching over 7 bases. Losses at the gene ends were 3 bases for V and 5 bases for J; bases not matched to a gene: 12. Germline V gene data show CDR1 as MNHEY and CDR2 as SMNVEV (reference sequence). CDR3 size: 16 residues.

The chain links TRBV4-3 to TRBJ2-7; D is possibly TRBD1 (6 bases). CDR1 LGHNA and CDR2 YSLEER come from the germline V gene. Trimming took off 0 bases at V and 5 bases at J, with 14 bases between the two ends. There are 15 residues in the CDR3. Here the CDR3 reads CASSQDLGRGDEQYF. The CDR3 DNA sequence: TGCGCCAGCAGCCAAGATTTAGGCAGGGGAGACGAGCAGTACTTC.

In its sample, this clonotype was seen a few times. The chain combines TRBV12-5 with TRBJ2-5; D perhaps matches TRBD2 (5 bases). The CDR3 extends over 16 amino acids. CDR1 is LGHNT, CDR2 FRNRAP, per germline. V lost 4 bases, J lost 0 bases, and 15 bases lay in between. CDR3 residues: CASGSPGVSYQETQYF. The CDR3 DNA follows: TGTGCTAGTGGTTCCCCCGGGGTGTCGTACCAAGAGACCCAGTACTTC.

This clonotype turned up a few times. This chain joins TRBV20-1 and TRBJ1-1, with D uncertain. Germline CDR1 reads DFQATT; CDR2 reads SNEGSKA (reference sequence). V lost 2 bases to trimming and J lost 0 bases, with 16 bases between them. The CDR3 totals 16 residues. The CDR3 coding sequence is TGCAGTGCTAGAATAACCGGGGAGCCTTTGAACACTGAAGCTTTCTTT. Translating gives CSARITGEPLNTEAFF.

The table lists this clonotype with a few counts. The chain combines TRBV4-3 with TRBJ2-7; possibly TRBD1 for D (6 bases). Germline V gives CDR1 LGHNA, CDR2 YSLEER. This CDR3 region has 15 residues. Trimming pared 0 bases from V and 3 bases from J, leaving 12 bases between. This CDR3 is CASSQDRDKVYEQYF. CDR3 DNA sequence: TGCGCCAGCAGCCAAGATAGGGACAAAGTCTACGAGCAGTACTTC.

V is TRBV6-2 or TRBV6-3 and J is TRBJ2-7, with TRBD1 matching 7 bases. CDR1 and CDR2 from the germline V gene are MNHEY and SVGEGT. V lost 2 bases and J lost 7; bases outside the gene matches: 11. This CDR3 region has 15 residues. The CDR3 DNA reads as TGTGCCAGCAGTTACGGGTCCGGGACAGAAGGGGAGCAGTACTTC. Translation gives CASSYGSGTEGEQYF.

This clonotype has a handful of counts. V is TRBV23-1 and J is TRBJ2-7; TRBD1 matches 10 bases. TRBV23-1 is annotated as an ORF whose role is uncertain. After removal of 11 bases from V and 2 bases from J, the junction contained 9 bases not matched to a gene. The CDR3 extends over 14 amino acids. The CDR3 here is CASTPGQGPYEQYV. DNA of the CDR3: TGCGCCTCAACTCCGGGACAGGGGCCCTACGAGCAGTACGTC.

This clonotype was counted a few times. The V and J genes are TRBV12-3 or TRBV12-4 and TRBJ2-1; D remains ambiguous. The CDR3 extends over 15 amino acids. Between the trimmed V and J ends, which lost 6 bases and 0 bases, there was a span of 12 bases. CDR3 sequence (DNA): TGTGCCAGCAGCCCGGGCGGTAACTCCTACAATGAGCAGTTCTTC. This translates into CASSPGGNSYNEQFF.

V gene TRBV16 combines with J gene TRBJ2-7; D tentatively fits TRBD1 or TRBD2 (6 bases each). This CDR3 region has 14 residues. Germline V CDR1 and CDR2: KGHSY, FQNENV. V lost 4 bases and J lost 6, with 16 bases in between. CDR3 nucleotides: TGTGCCAGCAGCCCTACAATAGGGGGAGGCGAGCAGTACGTC. This gives the protein CASSPTIGGGEQYV.

This clonotype was observed a few times. The chain joins TRBV25-1 to TRBJ2-5, with D possibly being TRBD2 (5 bases). From germline, CDR1 is MGHDK and CDR2 SYGVNS. Trimming pared 3 bases from V and 4 bases from J, leaving 6 bases between. The CDR3 totals 12 residues. CDR3 DNA: TGTGCCAGCAGTGAGGACTCAGAGACCCAGTACTTC. Translating it yields CASSEDSETQYF. Using reference TRBV25-1 and TRBJ2-5 for the parts outside the CDR3, the full variable domain is EADIYQTPRYLVIGTGKKITLECSQTMGHDKMYWYQQDPGMELHLIHYSYGVNSTEKGDLSSESTVSRIRTEHFPLTLESARPSHTSQYLCASSEDSETQYFGPGTRLLVL.

The chain recombines TRBV9 with TRBJ2-4, with TRBD2 matching over 9 bases. V dropped 3 bases and J dropped 6; count of bases not matched to a gene: 16. The CDR3 length is 18 residues. Germline-derived CDR1 and CDR2 are SGDLS and YYNGEE. The chain's CDR3 is CASSAGPSGLAPGNIQYF. Written as DNA, the CDR3 is TGTGCCAGCAGCGCGGGCCCTTCGGGACTAGCCCCCGGAAACATTCAGTACTTC.

The chain uses TRBV6-4 and TRBJ2-2; either TRBD1 or TRBD2 may fit D (5 bases each). The CDR3 runs 13 residues. V gave up 4 bases and J gave up 4 bases, with 7 bases separating them. Germline V gene sequence: CDR1 MRHNA, CDR2 SNTAGT. CDR3 sequence (DNA): TGTGCCAGCAGTGTGGGACCCACCGGGGAGCTGTTTTTT. Its translation: CASSVGPTGELFF.

The V and J genes are TRBV7-6 and TRBJ2-1; no clear D gene. The germline V gene encodes CDR1 SGHVS and CDR2 FNYEAQ. This CDR3 contains 13 residues. Deletions cut 1 base from V and 5 bases from J, with 6 bases between. The CDR3 region is CASSLVSHNEQFF. CDR3 bases: TGTGCCAGCAGCTTAGTTAGTCACAATGAGCAGTTCTTC.

This clonotype was observed at least ten times. The rearrangement links TRBV19 to TRBJ1-6; no clear D. The length of the CDR3 is 15 residues. CDR1 is LNHDA and CDR2 is SQIVND in the germline V gene (reference sequence). V lost 3 bases to trimming and J lost 8 bases, with 14 bases between them. In nucleotides, the CDR3 is TGTGCCAGTAGTATCATTAGGTCACTGGATTCACCCCTCCACTTT. It specifies CASSIIRSLDSPLHF.

The chain combines TRBV7-3 with TRBJ2-3; D remains ambiguous. This CDR3 has 13 amino acids. Germline lookup yields CDR1 SGHTA and CDR2 FQGTGA. V was clipped by 5 bases and J by 3 bases, with 9 bases between them. The CDR3 DNA sequence: TGTGCCAGCAGCCCCGACCAGACAGATACGCAGTATTTT. Amino acid sequence: CASSPDQTDTQYF.

This chain connects TRBV7-3 to TRBJ2-3; D is ambiguous. The CDR3 totals 13 residues. V was cut by 5 bases and J by 6 bases, with 12 bases left in between. CDR1 and CDR2 from the germline V gene are SGHTA and FQGTGA. The CDR3 protein is CASSVLALDTQYF. The CDR3 DNA reads TGTGCCAGCAGCGTTTTGGCCCTGGATACGCAGTATTTT.

The count of this clonotype is one. The CDR3, as DNA: TGCAGTGCTAGAGGGGGGGGGCTCTCCTACGAGCAGTACGTC. Translating gives CSARGGGLSYEQYV. This chain connects TRBV20-1 to TRBJ2-7, with D perhaps matching TRBD2 (7 bases). The CDR3 is 14 residues long. Germline lookup yields CDR1 DFQATT and CDR2 SNEGSKA (reference sequence). V lost 1 base, J lost 0 bases, and 10 bases lay in between.

This clonotype has a handful of counts. The V call is TRBV12-3 or TRBV12-4, the J call TRBJ2-5; D unresolved. The CDR3 has 11 residues. With 6 bases removed from V and 5 bases from J, the gap between germline ends came to 7 bases. The CDR3 sequence is CASSNYETQYF. CDR3 bases: TGTGCCAGCAGCAATTACGAGACCCAGTACTTC.